This TCR beta chain was captured in a study of shared clonotypes between healthy human individuals. In its sample, this clone was seen many times. V was trimmed by 1 base and J by 3 bases, leaving 8 bases between them. Germline V gives CDR1 KGHSH, CDR2 LQKENI. The length of the CDR3 is 14 residues. Genomic DNA belonging to each subset was distributed in equal measure over several immunoSEQ plates. Produced via immunoSEQ multiplex PCR; TCRdb's table is partial and in-frame only. The sample includes approximately 320,000 clones, around 67% of them seen just once. This clonotype originated in a man aged 30 to 45 in good health. This chain connects TRBV18 to TRBJ2-3, with D maybe TRBD2 (5 bases). Input material: memory CD4+ T cells sorted from blood. Subset indicated: CD45RA-negative fraction. This CDR3 is CASSPLAGTDTQYF. For the CDR3, the DNA is TGTGCCAGCTCACCACTCGCGGGTACAGATACGCAGTATTTT. The variable domain in full, with the rest retrieved from reference TRBV18 and TRBJ2-3, is NAGVMQNPRHLVRRRGQEARLRCSPMKGHSHVYWYRQLPEEGLKFMVYLQKENIIDESGMPKERFSAEFPKEGPSILRIQQVVRGDSAAYFCASSPLAGTDTQYFGPGTRLTVL.